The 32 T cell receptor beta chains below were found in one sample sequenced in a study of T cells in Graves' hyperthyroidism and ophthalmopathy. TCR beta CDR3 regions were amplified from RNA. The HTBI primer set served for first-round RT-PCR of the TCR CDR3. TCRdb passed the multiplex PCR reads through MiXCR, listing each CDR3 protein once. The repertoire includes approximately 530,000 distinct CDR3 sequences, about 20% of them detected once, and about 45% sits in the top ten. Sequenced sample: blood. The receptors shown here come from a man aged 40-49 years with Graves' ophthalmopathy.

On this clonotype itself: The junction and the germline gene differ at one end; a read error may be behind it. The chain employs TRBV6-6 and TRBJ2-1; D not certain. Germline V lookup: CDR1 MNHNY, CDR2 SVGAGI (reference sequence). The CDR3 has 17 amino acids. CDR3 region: CASSYSAHQSSYNGQFF. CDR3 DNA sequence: TGTGCCAGCAGTTACTCGGCACACCAGAGCTCCTACAATGGGCAGTTCTTC.

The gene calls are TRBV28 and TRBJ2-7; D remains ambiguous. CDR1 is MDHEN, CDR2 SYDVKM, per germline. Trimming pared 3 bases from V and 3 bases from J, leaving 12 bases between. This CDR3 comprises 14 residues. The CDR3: CASSFAGTYYEQYF. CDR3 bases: TGTGCCAGCAGTTTCGCAGGAACTTACTACGAGCAGTACTTC.

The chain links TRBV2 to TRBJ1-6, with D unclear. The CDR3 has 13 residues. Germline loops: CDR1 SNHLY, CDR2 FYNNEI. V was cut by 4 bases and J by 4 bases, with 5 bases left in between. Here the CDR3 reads CASSGLYNSPLHF. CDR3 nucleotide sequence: TGTGCCAGCAGTGGACTTTATAATTCACCCCTCCACTTT.

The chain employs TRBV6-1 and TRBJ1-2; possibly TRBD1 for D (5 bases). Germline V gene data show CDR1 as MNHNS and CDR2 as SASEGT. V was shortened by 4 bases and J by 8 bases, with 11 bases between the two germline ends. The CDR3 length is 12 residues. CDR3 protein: CASSGSNRGYTF. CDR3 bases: TGTGCCAGCAGTGGCTCAAACAGGGGCTACACCTTC.

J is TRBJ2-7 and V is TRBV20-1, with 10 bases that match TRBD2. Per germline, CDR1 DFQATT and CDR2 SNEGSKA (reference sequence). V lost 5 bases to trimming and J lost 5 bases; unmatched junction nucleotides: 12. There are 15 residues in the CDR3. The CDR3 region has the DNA TGCAGTGCTGGGGGGTGGGTTAGCGGGAGGAACGAGCAGTACTTC. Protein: CSAGGWVSGRNEQYF.

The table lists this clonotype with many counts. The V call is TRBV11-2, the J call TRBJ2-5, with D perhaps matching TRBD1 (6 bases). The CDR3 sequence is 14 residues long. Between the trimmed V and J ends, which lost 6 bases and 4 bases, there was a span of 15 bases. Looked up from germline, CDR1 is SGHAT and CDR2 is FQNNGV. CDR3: CASSLTRGRETQYF. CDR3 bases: TGTGCCAGCAGTCTTACCAGGGGACGAGAGACCCAGTACTTC. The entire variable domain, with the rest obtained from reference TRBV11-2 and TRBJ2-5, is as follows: EAGVAQSPRYKIIEKRQSVAFWCNPISGHATLYWYQQILGQGPKLLIQFQNNGVVDDSQLPKDRFSAERLKGVDSTLKIQPAKLEDSAVYLCASSLTRGRETQYFGPGTRLLVL.

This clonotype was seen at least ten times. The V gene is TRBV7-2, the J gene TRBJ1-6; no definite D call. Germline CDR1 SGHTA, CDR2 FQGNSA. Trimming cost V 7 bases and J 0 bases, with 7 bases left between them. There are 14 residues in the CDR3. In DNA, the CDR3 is TGTGCCAGCACCCCAAGCTCCTATAATTCACCCCTCCACTTT. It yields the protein CASTPSSYNSPLHF. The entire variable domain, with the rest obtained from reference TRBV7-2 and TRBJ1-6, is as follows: GAGVSQSPSNKVTEKGKDVELRCDPISGHTALYWYRQSLGQGLEFLIYFQGNSAPDKSGLPSDRFSAERTGGSVSTLTIQRTQQEDSAVYLCASTPSSYNSPLHFGNGTRLTVT.

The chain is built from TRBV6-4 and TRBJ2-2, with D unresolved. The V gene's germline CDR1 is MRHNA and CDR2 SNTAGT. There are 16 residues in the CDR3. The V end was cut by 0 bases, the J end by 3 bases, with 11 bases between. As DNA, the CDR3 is TGTGCCAGCAGTGACTCAAGTAACACCTACACCGGGGAGCTGTTTTTT. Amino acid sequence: CASSDSSNTYTGELFF.

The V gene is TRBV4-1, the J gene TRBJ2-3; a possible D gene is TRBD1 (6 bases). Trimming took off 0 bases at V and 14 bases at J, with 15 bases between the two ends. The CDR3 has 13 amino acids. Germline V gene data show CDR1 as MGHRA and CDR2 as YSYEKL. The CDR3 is CASSQESSTGRYF. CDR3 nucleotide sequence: TGCGCCAGCAGCCAAGAATCGTCCACAGGGCGGTATTTT.

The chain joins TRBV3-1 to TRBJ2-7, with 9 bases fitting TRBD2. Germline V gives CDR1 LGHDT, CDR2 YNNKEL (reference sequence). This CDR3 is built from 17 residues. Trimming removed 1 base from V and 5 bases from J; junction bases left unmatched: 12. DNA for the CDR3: TGTGCCAGCAGCCAAGGAATAAGGCGGGGGGGGATCCACGAGCAGTACTTC. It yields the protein CASSQGIRRGGIHEQYF.

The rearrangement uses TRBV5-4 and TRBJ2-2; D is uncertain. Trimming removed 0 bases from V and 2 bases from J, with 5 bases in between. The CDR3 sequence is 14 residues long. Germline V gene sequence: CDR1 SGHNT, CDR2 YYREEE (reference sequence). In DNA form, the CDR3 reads TGTGCCAGCAGCTTGGCCATTAACACCGGGGAGCTGTTTTTT. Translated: CASSLAINTGELFF.

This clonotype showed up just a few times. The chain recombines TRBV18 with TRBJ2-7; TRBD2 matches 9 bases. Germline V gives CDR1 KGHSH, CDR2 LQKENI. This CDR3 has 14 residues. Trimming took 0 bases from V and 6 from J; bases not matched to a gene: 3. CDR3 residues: CASSPPLAGREQYF. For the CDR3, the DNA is TGTGCCAGCTCACCACCGCTAGCGGGACGCGAGCAGTACTTC.

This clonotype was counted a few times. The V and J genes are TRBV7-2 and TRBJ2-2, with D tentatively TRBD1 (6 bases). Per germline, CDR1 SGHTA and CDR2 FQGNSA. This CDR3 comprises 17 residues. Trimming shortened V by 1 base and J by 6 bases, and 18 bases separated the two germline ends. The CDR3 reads CASSLVDRRHRPGELFF. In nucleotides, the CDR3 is TGTGCCAGCAGCTTAGTGGACAGACGACATCGCCCCGGGGAGCTGTTTTTT.

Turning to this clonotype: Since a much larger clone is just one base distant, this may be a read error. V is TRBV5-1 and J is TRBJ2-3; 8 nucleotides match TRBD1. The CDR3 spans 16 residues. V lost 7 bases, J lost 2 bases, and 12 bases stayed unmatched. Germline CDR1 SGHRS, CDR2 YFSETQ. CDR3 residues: CASGSPPGQVTDTQYF. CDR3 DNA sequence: TGCGCCAGCGGCTCACCCCCGGGACAGGTCACAGATACGCAGTATTTT.

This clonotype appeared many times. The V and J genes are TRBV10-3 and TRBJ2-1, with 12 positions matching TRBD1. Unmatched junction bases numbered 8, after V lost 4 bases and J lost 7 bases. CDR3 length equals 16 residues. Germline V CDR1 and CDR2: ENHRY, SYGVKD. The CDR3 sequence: CAISVHPGQGANEQFF. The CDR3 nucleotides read TGTGCCATCAGTGTGCACCCGGGACAGGGGGCGAATGAGCAGTTCTTC.

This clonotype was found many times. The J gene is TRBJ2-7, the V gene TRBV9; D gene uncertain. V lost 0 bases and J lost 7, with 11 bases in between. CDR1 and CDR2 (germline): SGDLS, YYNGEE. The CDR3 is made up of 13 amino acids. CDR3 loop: CASSVDLVREQYF. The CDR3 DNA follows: TGTGCCAGCAGCGTAGACTTGGTGCGGGAGCAGTACTTC.

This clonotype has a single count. The DNA for the CDR3 is TGTGCCAGCGGATACCCCCCTACCGGGACTAGCGGGAGGGCCGGGAAAGACAATGAGCAGTTCTTC. Encoded protein: CASGYPPTGTSGRAGKDNEQFF. V usage is TRBV11-2 and J usage is TRBJ2-1; 16 nucleotides match TRBD2. Germline V gene data show CDR1 as SGHAT and CDR2 as FQNNGV. J gave up 5 bases and V 8 bases, and 24 bases lay outside the gene matches. The CDR3 is 22 residues long.

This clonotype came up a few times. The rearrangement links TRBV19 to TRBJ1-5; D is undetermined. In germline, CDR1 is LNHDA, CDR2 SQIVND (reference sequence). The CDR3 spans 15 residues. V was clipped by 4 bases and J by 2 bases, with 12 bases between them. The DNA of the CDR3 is TGTGCCAGTAGTAGAGCGGAAACGGGCAATCAGCCCCAGCATTTT. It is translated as CASSRAETGNQPQHF.

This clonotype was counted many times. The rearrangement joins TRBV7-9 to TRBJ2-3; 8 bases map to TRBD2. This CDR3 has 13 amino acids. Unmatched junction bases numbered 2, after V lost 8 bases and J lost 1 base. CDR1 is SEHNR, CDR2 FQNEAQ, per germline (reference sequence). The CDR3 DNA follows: TGTGCCAGCCGGCGGGAGGGCACAGATACGCAGTATTTT. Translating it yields CASRREGTDTQYF.

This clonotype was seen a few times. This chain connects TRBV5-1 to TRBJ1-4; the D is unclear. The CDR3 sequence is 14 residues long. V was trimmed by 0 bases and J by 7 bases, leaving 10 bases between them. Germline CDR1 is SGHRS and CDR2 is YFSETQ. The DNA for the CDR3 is TGCGCCAGCAGCTTGGGTGGAGTGGGTGAAAAACTGTTTTTT. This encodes CASSLGGVGEKLFF. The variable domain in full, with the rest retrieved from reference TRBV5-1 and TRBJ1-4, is KAGVTQTPRYLIKTRGQQVTLSCSPISGHRSVSWYQQTPGQGLQFLFEYFSETQRNKGNFPGRFSGRQFSNSRSEMNVSTLELGDSALYLCASSLGGVGEKLFFGSGTQLSVL.

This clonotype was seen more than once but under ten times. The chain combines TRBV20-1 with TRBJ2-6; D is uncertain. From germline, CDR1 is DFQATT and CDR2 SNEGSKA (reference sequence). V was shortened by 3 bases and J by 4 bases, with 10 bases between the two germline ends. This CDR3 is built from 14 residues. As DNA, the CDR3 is TGCAGTGCTAGGGGGAATTCCGGGGCCAACGTCCTGACTTTC. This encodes CSARGNSGANVLTF.

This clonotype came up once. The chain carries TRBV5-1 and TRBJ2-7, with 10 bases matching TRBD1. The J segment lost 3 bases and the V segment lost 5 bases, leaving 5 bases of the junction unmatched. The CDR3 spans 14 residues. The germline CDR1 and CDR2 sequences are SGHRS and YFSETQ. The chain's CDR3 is CASSLDRGLYEQYF. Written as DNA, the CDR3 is TGCGCCAGCAGTCTCGACAGGGGGCTCTACGAGCAGTACTTC.

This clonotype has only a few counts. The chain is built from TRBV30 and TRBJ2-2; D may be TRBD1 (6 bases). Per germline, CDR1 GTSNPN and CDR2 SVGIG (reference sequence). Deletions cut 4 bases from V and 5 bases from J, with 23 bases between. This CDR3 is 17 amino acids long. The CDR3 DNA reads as TGTGCCTGGATGGACGTCACAGGGCCTACCTTAACCGGGGAGCTGTTTTTT. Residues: CAWMDVTGPTLTGELFF.

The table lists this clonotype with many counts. The CDR3 sequence: CASRAPDTAPHAHEQYF. DNA of the CDR3: TGTGCCAGCAGGGCCCCCGACACAGCGCCCCATGCGCACGAGCAGTACTTC. This chain connects TRBV6-1 to TRBJ2-7; D remains ambiguous. V shed 6 bases and J shed 5 bases, with 26 bases lying between them. Germline CDR1 and CDR2: MNHNS and SASEGT. The CDR3 is made up of 17 amino acids.

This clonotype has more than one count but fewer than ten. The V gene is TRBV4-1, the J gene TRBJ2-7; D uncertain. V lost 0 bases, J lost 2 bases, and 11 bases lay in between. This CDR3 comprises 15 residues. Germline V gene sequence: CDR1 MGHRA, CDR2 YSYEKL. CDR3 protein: CASSQDGSDPYEQYF. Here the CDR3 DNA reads TGCGCCAGCAGCCAAGACGGGTCAGATCCCTACGAGCAGTACTTC.

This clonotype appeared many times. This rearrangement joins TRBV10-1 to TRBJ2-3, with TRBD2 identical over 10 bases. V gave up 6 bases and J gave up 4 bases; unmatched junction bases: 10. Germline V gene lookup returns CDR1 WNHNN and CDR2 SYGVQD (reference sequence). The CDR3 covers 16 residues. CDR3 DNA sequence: TGCGCCAGCAGCGACACTAGCGGGGACCGGCCAGATACGCAGTATTTT. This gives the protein CASSDTSGDRPDTQYF.

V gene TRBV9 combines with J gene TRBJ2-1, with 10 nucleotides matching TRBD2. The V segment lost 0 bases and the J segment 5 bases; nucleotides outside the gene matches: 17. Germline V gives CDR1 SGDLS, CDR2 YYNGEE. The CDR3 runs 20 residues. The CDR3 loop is CASSVATGGLAAPINNEQFF. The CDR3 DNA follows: TGTGCCAGCAGCGTAGCTACTGGAGGACTAGCGGCGCCCATCAACAATGAGCAGTTCTTC.

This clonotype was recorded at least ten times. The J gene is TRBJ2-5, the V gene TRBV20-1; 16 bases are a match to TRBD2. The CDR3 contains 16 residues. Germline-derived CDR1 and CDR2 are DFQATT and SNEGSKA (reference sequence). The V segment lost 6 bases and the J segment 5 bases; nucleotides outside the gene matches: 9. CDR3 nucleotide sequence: TGCAGTGCCATTCCGGGACTAGCGGGAGGGAGGGAGACCCAGTACTTC. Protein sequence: CSAIPGLAGGRETQYF.

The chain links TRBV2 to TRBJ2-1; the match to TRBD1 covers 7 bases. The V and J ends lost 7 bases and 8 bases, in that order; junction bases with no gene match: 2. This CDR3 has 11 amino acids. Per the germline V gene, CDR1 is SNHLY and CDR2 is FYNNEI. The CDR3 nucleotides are TGTGCCAGCAACAGGGGCGATGAGCAGTTCTTC. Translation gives CASNRGDEQFF. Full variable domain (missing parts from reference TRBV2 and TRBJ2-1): EPEVTQTPSHQVTQMGQEVILRCVPISNHLYFYWYRQILGQKVEFLVSFYNNEISEKSEIFDDQFSVERPDGSNFTLKIRSTKLEDSAMYFCASNRGDEQFFGPGTRLTVL.

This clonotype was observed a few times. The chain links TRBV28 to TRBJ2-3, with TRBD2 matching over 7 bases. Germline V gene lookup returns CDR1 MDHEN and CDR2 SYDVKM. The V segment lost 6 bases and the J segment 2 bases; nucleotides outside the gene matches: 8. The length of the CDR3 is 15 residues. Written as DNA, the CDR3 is TGTGCCAGCAGCGAGACTAGCATTTCCACAGATACGCAGTATTTT. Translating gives CASSETSISTDTQYF.

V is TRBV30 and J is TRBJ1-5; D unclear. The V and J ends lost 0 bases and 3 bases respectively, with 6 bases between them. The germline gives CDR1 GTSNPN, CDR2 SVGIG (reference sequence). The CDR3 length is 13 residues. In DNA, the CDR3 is TGTGCCTGGAGTGTCAGCACCAATCAGCCCCAGCATTTT. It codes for CAWSVSTNQPQHF. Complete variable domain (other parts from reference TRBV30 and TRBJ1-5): SQTIHQWPATLVQPVGSPLSLECTVEGTSNPNLYWYRQAAGRGLQLLFYSVGIGQISSEVPQNLSASRPQDRQFILSSKKLLLSDSGFYLCAWSVSTNQPQHFGDGTRLSIL.

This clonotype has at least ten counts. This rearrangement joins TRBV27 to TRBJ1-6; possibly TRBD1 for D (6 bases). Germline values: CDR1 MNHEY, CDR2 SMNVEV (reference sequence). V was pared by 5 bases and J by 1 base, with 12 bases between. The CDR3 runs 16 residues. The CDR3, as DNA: TGTGCCAGCAGTCCACAGGGTCGGTCCTATAATTCACCCCTCCACTTT. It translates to CASSPQGRSYNSPLHF.